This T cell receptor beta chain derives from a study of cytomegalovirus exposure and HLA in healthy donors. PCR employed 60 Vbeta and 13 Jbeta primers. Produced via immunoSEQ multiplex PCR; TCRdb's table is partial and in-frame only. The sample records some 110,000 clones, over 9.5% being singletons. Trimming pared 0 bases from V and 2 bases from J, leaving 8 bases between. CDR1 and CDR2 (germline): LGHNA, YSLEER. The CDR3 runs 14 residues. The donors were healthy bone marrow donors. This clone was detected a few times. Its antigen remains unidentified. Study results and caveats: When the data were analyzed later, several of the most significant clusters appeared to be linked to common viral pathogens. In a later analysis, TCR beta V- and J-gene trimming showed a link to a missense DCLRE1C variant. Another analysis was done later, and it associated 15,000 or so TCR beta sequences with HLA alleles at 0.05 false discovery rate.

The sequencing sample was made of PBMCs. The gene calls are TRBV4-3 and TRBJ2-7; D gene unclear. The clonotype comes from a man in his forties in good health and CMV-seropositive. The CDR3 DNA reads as TGCGCCAGCAGCCAAGAGTTCCGGGCCTACGAGCAGTACTTC. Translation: CASSQEFRAYEQYF.